This TCR beta chain was identified in a study of blood T cell repertoires in COVID-19. About the research overall: The study drew acute and convalescent COVID-19 samples from the United States, Italy and Spain.

Germline V gene data show CDR1 as KGHDR and CDR2 as SFDVKD. J gave up 4 bases and V 5 bases, and 18 bases lay outside the gene matches. CDR3 length: 18 amino acids. Authors' data handling: Estimation of nucleated cell counts relied on the amplification of reference gene primers. Sequenced by immunoSEQ multiplex PCR; TCRdb stores in-frame clones only, minus some. V, J and clone size were drawn from that table, and D and trimming were deduced from the DNA. The sample lists 200,000 to 250,000 clones; 70% to 90% were seen once. Residents of over 20 US areas, aged roughly 18 to 95 years, made up the participants. Recovered Cohort 3 donors showed two negative PCRs, clearance, or symptom resolution.

Specimen: PBMCs or T cells enriched from blood (not recorded which). The genes are TRBV24-1 and TRBJ1-1; TRBD1 aligns across 7 bases. This receptor was obtained from a man in his thirties or forties who had recovered from COVID-19. The CDR3 sequence: CATSGNYTGVEVSTEAFF. Written as DNA, the CDR3 is TGTGCCACCAGTGGAAACTATACAGGGGTCGAAGTGAGCACTGAAGCTTTCTTT.